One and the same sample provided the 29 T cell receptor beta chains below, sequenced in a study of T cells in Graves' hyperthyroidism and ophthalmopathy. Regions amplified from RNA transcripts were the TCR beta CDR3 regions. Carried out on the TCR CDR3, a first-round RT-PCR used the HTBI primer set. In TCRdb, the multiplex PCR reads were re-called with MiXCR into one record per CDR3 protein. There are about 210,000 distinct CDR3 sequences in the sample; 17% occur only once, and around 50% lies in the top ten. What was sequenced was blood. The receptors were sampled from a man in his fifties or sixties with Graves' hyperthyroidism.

Written as DNA, the CDR3 is TGTGCCAGCAGCGTACAGGGGGCTGGGGCCAACGTCCTGACTTTC. Amino acids: CASSVQGAGANVLTF. The chain carries TRBV11-2 and TRBJ2-6; 8 nucleotides line up with TRBD1. J gave up 2 bases and V 5 bases, and 2 bases lay outside the gene matches. The CDR3 runs 15 residues. CDR1 is SGHAT and CDR2 is FQNNGV in the germline V gene.

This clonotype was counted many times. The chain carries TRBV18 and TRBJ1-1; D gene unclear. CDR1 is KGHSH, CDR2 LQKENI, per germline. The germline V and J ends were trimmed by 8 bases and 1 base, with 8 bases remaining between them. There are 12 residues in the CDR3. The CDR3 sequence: CASLTQNTEAFF. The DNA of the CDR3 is TGTGCCAGCCTTACACAGAACACTGAAGCTTTCTTT.

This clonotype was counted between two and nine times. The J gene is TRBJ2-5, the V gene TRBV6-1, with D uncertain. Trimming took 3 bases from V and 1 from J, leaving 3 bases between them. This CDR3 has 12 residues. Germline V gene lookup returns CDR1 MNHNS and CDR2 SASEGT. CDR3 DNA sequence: TGTGCCAGCAGTGACAGCCAAGAGACCCAGTACTTC. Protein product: CASSDSQETQYF.

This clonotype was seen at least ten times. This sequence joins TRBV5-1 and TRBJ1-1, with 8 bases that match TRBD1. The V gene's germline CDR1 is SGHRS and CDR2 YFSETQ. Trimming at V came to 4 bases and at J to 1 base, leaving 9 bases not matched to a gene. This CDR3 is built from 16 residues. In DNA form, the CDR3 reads TGCGCCAGCAGCCTGAACGGACAGGGTTCGAACACTGAAGCTTTCTTT. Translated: CASSLNGQGSNTEAFF. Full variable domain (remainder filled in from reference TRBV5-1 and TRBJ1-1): KAGVTQTPRYLIKTRGQQVTLSCSPISGHRSVSWYQQTPGQGLQFLFEYFSETQRNKGNFPGRFSGRQFSNSRSEMNVSTLELGDSALYLCASSLNGQGSNTEAFFGQGTRLTVV.

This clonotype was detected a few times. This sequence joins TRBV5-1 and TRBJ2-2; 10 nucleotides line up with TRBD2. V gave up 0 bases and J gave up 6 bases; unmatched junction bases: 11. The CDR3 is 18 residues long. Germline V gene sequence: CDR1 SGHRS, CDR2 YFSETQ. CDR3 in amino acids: CASSLVLSGRAGAGELFF. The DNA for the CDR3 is TGCGCCAGCAGCTTGGTCCTCAGCGGGAGGGCCGGCGCCGGGGAGCTGTTTTTT.

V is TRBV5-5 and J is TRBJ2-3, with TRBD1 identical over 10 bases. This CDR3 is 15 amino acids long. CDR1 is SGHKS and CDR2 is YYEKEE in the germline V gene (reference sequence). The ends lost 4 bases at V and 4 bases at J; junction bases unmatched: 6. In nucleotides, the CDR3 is TGTGCCAGCAGCCCCCGACAGGGGGCATCAGATACGCAGTATTTT. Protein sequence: CASSPRQGASDTQYF.

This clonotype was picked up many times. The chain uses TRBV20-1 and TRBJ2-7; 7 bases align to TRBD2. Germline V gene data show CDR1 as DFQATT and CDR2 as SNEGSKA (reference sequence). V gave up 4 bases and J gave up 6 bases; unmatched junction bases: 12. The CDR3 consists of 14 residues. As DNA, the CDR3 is TGCAGTGCTAAGTCTAGCGGAGATTCGGGCGAGCAGTACTTC. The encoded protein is CSAKSSGDSGEQYF.

CDR3 amino acids: CASHLTQGYGYTF. In DNA, the CDR3 is TGTGCCAGCCACCTGACCCAAGGGTATGGCTACACCTTC. The rearrangement joins TRBV6-1 to TRBJ1-2; no clear D gene. CDR3 length equals 13 residues. Germline loops: CDR1 MNHNS, CDR2 SASEGT. The germline V and J ends were trimmed by 8 bases and 5 bases, with 15 bases remaining between them.

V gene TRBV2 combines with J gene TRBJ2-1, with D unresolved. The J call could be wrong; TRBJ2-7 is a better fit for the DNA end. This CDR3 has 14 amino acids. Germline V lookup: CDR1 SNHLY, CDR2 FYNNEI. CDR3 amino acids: CASSALSSYNEQYF. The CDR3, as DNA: TGTGCCAGCAGTGCTCTTAGCTCCTACAATGAGCAGTACTTC.

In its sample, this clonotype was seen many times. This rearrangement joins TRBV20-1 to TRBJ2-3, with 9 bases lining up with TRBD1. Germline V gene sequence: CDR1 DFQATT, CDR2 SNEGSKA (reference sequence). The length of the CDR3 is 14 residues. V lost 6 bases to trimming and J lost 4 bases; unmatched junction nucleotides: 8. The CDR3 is CSAPTRQGADTQYF. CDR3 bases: TGCAGTGCCCCCACGAGACAGGGGGCAGATACGCAGTATTTT.

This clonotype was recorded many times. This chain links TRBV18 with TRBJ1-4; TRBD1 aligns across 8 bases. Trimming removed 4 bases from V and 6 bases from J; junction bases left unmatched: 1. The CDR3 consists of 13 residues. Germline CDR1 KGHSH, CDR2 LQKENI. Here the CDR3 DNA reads TGTGCCAGCTCACTGGGACAGGATGAAAAACTGTTTTTT. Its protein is CASSLGQDEKLFF.

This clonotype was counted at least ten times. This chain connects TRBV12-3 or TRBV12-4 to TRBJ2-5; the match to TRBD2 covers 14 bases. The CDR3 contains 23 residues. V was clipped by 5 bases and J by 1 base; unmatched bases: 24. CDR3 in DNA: TGTGCCAGCAGTCCCGGGGCTGGTGTTTGGGGGACTAGCGGGAGTCAACGCCAAGAGACCCAGTACTTC. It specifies CASSPGAGVWGTSGSQRQETQYF.

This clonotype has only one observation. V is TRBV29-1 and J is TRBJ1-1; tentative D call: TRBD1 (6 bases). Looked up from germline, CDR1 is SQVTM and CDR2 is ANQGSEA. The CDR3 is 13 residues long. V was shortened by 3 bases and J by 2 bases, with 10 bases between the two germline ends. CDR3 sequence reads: CSVDHGTNTEAFF. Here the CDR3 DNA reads TGCAGCGTTGATCACGGGACAAACACTGAAGCTTTCTTT.

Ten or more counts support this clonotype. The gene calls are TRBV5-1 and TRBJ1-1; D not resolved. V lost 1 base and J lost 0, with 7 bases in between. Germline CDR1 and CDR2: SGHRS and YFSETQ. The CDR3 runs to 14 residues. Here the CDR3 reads CASSLFGMNTEAFF. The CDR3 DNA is TGCGCCAGCAGCTTGTTCGGGATGAACACTGAAGCTTTCTTT.

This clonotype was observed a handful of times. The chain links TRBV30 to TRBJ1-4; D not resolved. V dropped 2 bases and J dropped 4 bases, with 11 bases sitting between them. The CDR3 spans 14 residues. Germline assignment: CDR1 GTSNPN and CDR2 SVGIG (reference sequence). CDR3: CAWSPWTLNEKLFF. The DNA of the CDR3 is TGTGCCTGGAGTCCCTGGACCCTTAATGAAAAACTGTTTTTT.

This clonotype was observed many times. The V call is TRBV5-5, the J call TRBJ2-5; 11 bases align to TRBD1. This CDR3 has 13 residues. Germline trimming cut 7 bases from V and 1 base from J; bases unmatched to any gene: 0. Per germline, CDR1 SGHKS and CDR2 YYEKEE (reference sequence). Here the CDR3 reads CASGQGAQETQYF. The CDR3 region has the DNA TGTGCCAGCGGACAGGGGGCCCAAGAGACCCAGTACTTC.

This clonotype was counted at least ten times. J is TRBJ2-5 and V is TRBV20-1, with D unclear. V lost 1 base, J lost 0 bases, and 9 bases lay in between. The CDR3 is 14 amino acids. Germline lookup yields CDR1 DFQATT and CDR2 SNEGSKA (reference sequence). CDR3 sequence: CSARAPAYQETQYF. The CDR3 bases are TGCAGTGCTAGAGCCCCAGCGTACCAAGAGACCCAGTACTTC.

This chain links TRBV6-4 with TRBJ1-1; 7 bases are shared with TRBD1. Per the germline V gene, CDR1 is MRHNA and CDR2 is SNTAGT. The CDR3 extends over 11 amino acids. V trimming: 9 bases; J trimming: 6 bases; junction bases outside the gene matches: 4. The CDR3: CARLDRAEAFF. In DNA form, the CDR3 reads TGTGCCAGGCTAGACAGGGCTGAAGCTTTCTTT.

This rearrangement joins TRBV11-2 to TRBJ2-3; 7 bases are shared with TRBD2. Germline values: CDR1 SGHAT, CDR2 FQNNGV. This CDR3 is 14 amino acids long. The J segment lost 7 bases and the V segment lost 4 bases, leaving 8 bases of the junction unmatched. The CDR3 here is CASSSPSSGHTQYF. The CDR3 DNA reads TGTGCCAGCAGCTCCCCTTCTAGCGGCCATACGCAGTATTTT. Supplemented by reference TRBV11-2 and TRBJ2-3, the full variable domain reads EAGVAQSPRYKIIEKRQSVAFWCNPISGHATLYWYQQILGQGPKLLIQFQNNGVVDDSQLPKDRFSAERLKGVDSTLKIQPAKLEDSAVYLCASSSPSSGHTQYFGPGTRLTVL.

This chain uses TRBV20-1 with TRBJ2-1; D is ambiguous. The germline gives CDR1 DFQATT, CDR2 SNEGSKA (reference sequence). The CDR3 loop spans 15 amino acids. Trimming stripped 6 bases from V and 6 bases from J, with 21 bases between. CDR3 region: CSAKTPNELGNEQFF. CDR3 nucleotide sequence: TGCAGTGCCAAAACCCCTAATGAGCTGGGCAATGAGCAGTTCTTC.

The CDR3 region has the DNA TGTGCCAGCTCACTACTAGCGGGAGCGCGCGAGCAGTACTTC. It encodes CASSLLAGAREQYF. This sequence joins TRBV18 and TRBJ2-7; TRBD2 matches 11 bases. Germline V gives CDR1 KGHSH, CDR2 LQKENI. CDR3 length: 14 amino acids. V shed 4 bases, J shed 6 bases, and the junction held 5 bases outside the gene matches.

The CDR3 nucleotides are TGTGCCAGCAGTTACTCGTGGGAGGGCCTTACAGATACGCAGTATTTT. Encoded protein: CASSYSWEGLTDTQYF. The chain employs TRBV6-5 and TRBJ2-3, with TRBD2 matching over 7 bases. The J segment lost 3 bases and the V segment lost 0 bases, leaving 6 bases of the junction unmatched. The CDR3 spans 16 residues. The germline V gene encodes CDR1 MNHEY and CDR2 SVGAGI.

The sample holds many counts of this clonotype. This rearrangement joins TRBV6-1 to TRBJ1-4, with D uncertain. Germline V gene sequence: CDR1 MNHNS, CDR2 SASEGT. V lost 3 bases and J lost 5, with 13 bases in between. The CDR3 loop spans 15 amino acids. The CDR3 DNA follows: TGTGCCAGCAGTGAGGCGACGGGTGCGAATGAAAAACTGTTTTTT. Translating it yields CASSEATGANEKLFF.

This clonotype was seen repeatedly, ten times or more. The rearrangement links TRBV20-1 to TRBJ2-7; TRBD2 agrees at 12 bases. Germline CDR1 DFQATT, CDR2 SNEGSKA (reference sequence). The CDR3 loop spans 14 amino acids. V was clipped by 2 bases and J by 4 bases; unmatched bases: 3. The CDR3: CSARLAGGQYEQYF. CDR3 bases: TGCAGTGCTAGACTAGCGGGAGGGCAGTACGAGCAGTACTTC.

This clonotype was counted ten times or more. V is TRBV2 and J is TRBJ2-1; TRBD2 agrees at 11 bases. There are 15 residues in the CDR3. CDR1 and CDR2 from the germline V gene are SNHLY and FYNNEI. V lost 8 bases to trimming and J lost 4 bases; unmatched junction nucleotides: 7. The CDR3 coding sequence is TGTGCCAGCCTCCCGACTAGCGGGAATTACAATGAGCAGTTCTTC. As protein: CASLPTSGNYNEQFF.

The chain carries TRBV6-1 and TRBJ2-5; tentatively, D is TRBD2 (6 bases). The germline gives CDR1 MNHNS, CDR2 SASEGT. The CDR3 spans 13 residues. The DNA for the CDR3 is TGTGCAGTGGTAGCGGCGGTGGAAGAGACCCAGTACTTC. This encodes CAVVAAVEETQYF.

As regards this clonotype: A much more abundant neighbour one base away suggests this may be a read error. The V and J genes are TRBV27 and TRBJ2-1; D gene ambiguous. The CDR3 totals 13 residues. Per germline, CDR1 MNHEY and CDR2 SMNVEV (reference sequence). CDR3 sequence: CAGSLYPVNEQFF. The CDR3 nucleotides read TGTGCCGGCAGTTTGTACCCCGTCAATGAGCAGTTCTTC.

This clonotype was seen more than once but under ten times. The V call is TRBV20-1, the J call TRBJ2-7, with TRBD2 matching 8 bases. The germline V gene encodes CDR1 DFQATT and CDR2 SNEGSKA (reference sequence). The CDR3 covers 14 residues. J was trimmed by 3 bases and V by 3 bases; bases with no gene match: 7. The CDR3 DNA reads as TGCAGTGCTAGGGCTCTAGCGGGTTACTACGAGCAGTACTTC. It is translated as CSARALAGYYEQYF.

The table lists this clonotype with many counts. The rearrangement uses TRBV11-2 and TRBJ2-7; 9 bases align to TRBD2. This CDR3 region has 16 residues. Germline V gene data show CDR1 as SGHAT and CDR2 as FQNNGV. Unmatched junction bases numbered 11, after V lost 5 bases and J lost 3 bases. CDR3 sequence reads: CASSPGKREAVYEQYF. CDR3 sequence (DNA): TGTGCCAGCAGCCCGGGGAAGCGGGAGGCCGTCTACGAGCAGTACTTC.